This paragraph reports one T cell receptor (beta chain). Survey-level immunoSEQ sequencing profiled the TCR beta repertoire. Generated by immunoSEQ multiplex PCR, the TCRdb table keeps only in-frame clones and is missing some. The repertoire holds approximately 53,000 clones, with approximately 95% as singletons. Trimming left V 4 bases short and J 3 bases short, with 18 bases between. Per germline, CDR1 SGHDN and CDR2 FVKESK. The CDR3 loop spans 16 amino acids. The chain has TRBV14 and TRBJ2-5, with TRBD1 as a possible D gene (5 bases). The clonotype originates from a man in his forties with rheumatoid arthritis. Specimen: PBMCs. CDR3 in DNA: TGTGCCAGCAGCCCCTCAACGAGCAGGGTCAAAGAGACCCAGTACTTC. Amino acid sequence: CASSPSTSRVKETQYF.